The 18 T cell receptor beta chains in this list originate from one sample, sequenced in a study of blood T cell repertoires in COVID-19. Measured with immunoSEQ multiplex PCR; TCRdb has only the in-frame clones, and not every one. The sample lists about 220,000 clones, 65% to 90% occurring once. Sequenced input: peripheral blood. These receptors were obtained from a woman in her 70s with COVID-19, enrolled during active disease.

The rearrangement links TRBV2 to TRBJ1-1, with D unclear. CDR1 and CDR2 (germline): SNHLY, FYNNEI. The CDR3 runs 15 residues. V dropped 0 bases and J dropped 10 bases, with 18 bases sitting between them. For the CDR3, the DNA is TGTGCCAGCAGTGAAGCGCTTAGGAGGGTGGGTACAGCTTTCTTT. Protein: CASSEALRRVGTAFF.

This clone appeared once. The chain couples TRBV5-1 to TRBJ2-2, with 9 bases lining up with TRBD2. The CDR3 has 15 amino acids. Trimming took 0 bases from V and 8 from J; bases not matched to a gene: 5. Germline-derived CDR1 and CDR2 are SGHRS and YFSETQ. This chain's CDR3 is CASSLDLAGLGELFF. CDR3 nucleotide sequence: TGCGCCAGCAGCTTGGATCTAGCGGGATTGGGGGAGCTGTTTTTT. The full variable domain, its missing parts supplied by reference TRBV5-1 and TRBJ2-2, is KAGVTQTPRYLIKTRGQQVTLSCSPISGHRSVSWYQQTPGQGLQFLFEYFSETQRNKGNFPGRFSGRQFSNSRSEMNVSTLELGDSALYLCASSLDLAGLGELFFGEGSRLTVL.

This chain links TRBV19 with TRBJ1-1, with D possibly matching TRBD1 (5 bases). Germline V gene data show CDR1 as LNHDA and CDR2 as SQIVND (reference sequence). The CDR3 covers 14 residues. V was cut by 3 bases and J by 2 bases, with 10 bases left in between. CDR3 residues: CASSIRQHNTEAFF. CDR3 sequence (DNA): TGTGCCAGTAGTATCCGACAGCACAACACTGAAGCTTTCTTT.

This clone turned up a few times. V and J are TRBV20-1 and TRBJ1-1; D not resolved. The germline V gene has CDR1 DFQATT and CDR2 SNEGSKA (reference sequence). The ends were cut back, 1 base at V and 7 bases at J, with 7 bases in the middle. The CDR3 has 11 amino acids. The CDR3 DNA reads as TGCAGTGCTAGAGGGCGGCGTGAAGCTTTCTTT. This encodes CSARGRREAFF.

With regard to this clone: At one end the junction does not follow the germline gene, possibly because of a read error. This rearrangement joins TRBV12-3 or TRBV12-4 to TRBJ1-1; TRBD1 agrees at 10 bases. This CDR3 is built from 13 residues. Here the CDR3 DNA reads TGTGCCAGCACTTTATCGGACAGGGGGAGTGTTTTCTTT. As protein: CASTLSDRGSVFF.

In its sample, this clone was seen a few times. This chain uses TRBV5-6 with TRBJ1-6, with a tentative D call TRBD1 (5 bases). The V end lost 5 bases, the J end lost 7 bases, and 19 bases lay between the germline ends. The CDR3 is 16 amino acids. CDR1 SGHDT and CDR2 YYEEEE come from the germline V gene. The CDR3: CASRPLRAPGNSPLHF. The CDR3 region has the DNA TGTGCCAGCAGACCCCTCAGGGCCCCCGGCAATTCACCCCTCCACTTT.

The V and J genes are TRBV10-1 and TRBJ1-4; unclear D gene. Trimming cost V 6 bases and J 2 bases, with 13 bases left between them. The CDR3 loop spans 15 amino acids. Germline lookup yields CDR1 WNHNN and CDR2 SYGVQD (reference sequence). The DNA for the CDR3 is TGCGCCAGCAGGCGCACGGGGTCGACTAATGAAAAACTGTTTTTT. It codes for CASRRTGSTNEKLFF.

The chain is built from TRBV2 and TRBJ1-1; 7 bases align to TRBD1. Looked up from germline, CDR1 is SNHLY and CDR2 is FYNNEI. With V trimmed by 7 bases and J by 2 bases, 4 bases remained unmatched. CDR3 size: 13 residues. This CDR3 is CASIGQVNTEAFF. The CDR3 nucleotides are TGTGCCAGCATAGGACAGGTAAACACTGAAGCTTTCTTT.

The chain carries TRBV7-2 and TRBJ2-1; 9 nucleotides agree with TRBD2. CDR1 and CDR2 (germline): SGHTA, FQGNSA. V shed 5 bases, J shed 8 bases, and the junction held 13 bases outside the gene matches. This CDR3 is 16 amino acids long. The CDR3 DNA sequence: TGTGCCAGCAGCGGACCGACTAGCGGCGTTAGGGATGAGCAGTTCTTC. This codes for CASSGPTSGVRDEQFF.

This rearrangement joins TRBV10-3 to TRBJ1-5; TRBD1 is a possible D gene (6 bases). The germline gives CDR1 ENHRY, CDR2 SYGVKD. This CDR3 has 15 amino acids. Trimming left V 8 bases short and J 2 bases short, with 16 bases between. In nucleotides, the CDR3 is TGTGCCATCTCAATCCAACAGGGCCGCAATCAGCCCCAGCATTTT. This sequence encodes CAISIQQGRNQPQHF.

The chain carries TRBV4-3 and TRBJ1-1, with TRBD1 identical over 9 bases. The CDR3 is 15 residues long. Germline V lookup: CDR1 LGHNA, CDR2 YSLEER. The ends lost 2 bases at V and 5 bases at J; junction bases unmatched: 6. In DNA form, the CDR3 reads TGCGCCAGCAGCCAACCGGACAGGGGTTTTACTGAAGCTTTCTTT. Residues: CASSQPDRGFTEAFF.

The chain recombines TRBV2 with TRBJ1-1; 8 bases fit TRBD1. The ends lost 5 bases at V and 5 bases at J; junction bases unmatched: 10. Germline CDR1 and CDR2: SNHLY and FYNNEI. The length of the CDR3 is 15 residues. DNA for the CDR3: TGTGCCAGCAGTCTACGAACAGGGGGTGGAACTGAAGCTTTCTTT. It translates to CASSLRTGGGTEAFF.

This chain joins TRBV6-4 and TRBJ2-1; TRBD2 might be the D (5 bases). The length of the CDR3 is 14 residues. With 6 bases removed from V and 9 bases from J, the gap between germline ends came to 18 bases. CDR1 and CDR2 from the germline V gene are MRHNA and SNTAGT. The CDR3 is CASSPHLDSLEQFF. CDR3 coding DNA: TGTGCCAGCAGCCCGCATCTGGACTCGCTTGAGCAGTTCTTC.

The chain has TRBV2 and TRBJ2-2, with D possibly being TRBD2 (6 bases). V gave up 7 bases and J gave up 1 base, with 7 bases separating them. CDR1 and CDR2 from the germline V gene are SNHLY and FYNNEI. The CDR3 runs 13 residues. CDR3 DNA sequence: TGTGCCAGCAAGGGACTGAACACCGGGGAGCTGTTTTTT. Its protein product is CASKGLNTGELFF.

The chain joins TRBV6-2 or TRBV6-3 to TRBJ2-1, with 11 bases fitting TRBD2. J was trimmed by 14 bases and V by 4 bases; bases with no gene match: 7. The CDR3 spans 13 residues. From germline, CDR1 is MNHEY and CDR2 SVGEGT. The CDR3 nucleotides are TGTGCCAGCAGTTCGTTAGCGGGAGGGCGGAAGTTCTTC. Translation: CASSSLAGGRKFF.

This clone has a handful of counts. The chain carries TRBV7-2 and TRBJ1-6, with no clear D. The CDR3 is 15 amino acids. V lost 5 bases to trimming and J lost 10 bases, with 18 bases between them. Per germline, CDR1 SGHTA and CDR2 FQGNSA. In DNA, the CDR3 is TGTGCCAGCAGCCCAGGAAGCCTTTCTCCATCACCCCTCCACTTT. It yields the protein CASSPGSLSPSPLHF. The whole variable domain, remainder taken from reference TRBV7-2 and TRBJ1-6, is GAGVSQSPSNKVTEKGKDVELRCDPISGHTALYWYRQSLGQGLEFLIYFQGNSAPDKSGLPSDRFSAERTGGSVSTLTIQRTQQEDSAVYLCASSPGSLSPSPLHFGNGTRLTVT.

The rearrangement joins TRBV19 to TRBJ1-2, with D maybe TRBD1 (5 bases). Trimming took off 3 bases at V and 2 bases at J, with 10 bases between the two ends. This CDR3 spans 14 amino acids. Germline CDR1 reads LNHDA; CDR2 reads SQIVND (reference sequence). This CDR3 reads CASSIQGTNYGYTF. DNA for the CDR3: TGTGCCAGTAGTATTCAGGGTACGAACTATGGCTACACCTTC.

The gene calls are TRBV4-2 and TRBJ1-5, with TRBD1 matching over 10 bases. J gave up 5 bases and V 2 bases, and 3 bases lay outside the gene matches. CDR3 length equals 15 residues. Germline CDR1 reads LGHNA; CDR2 reads YNFKEQ. Here the CDR3 reads CASSQTGTGDQPQHF. The CDR3 DNA is TGTGCCAGCAGCCAAACCGGGACAGGGGATCAGCCCCAGCATTTT.